This record covers a single T cell receptor beta chain. The data derive from a study of blood T cells in healthy people across ages. Then a second PCR, running roughly 7 to 11 cycles, was carried out with a sample-barcoded 5' primer and a J-beta primer mix. TCRdb itself ran the 5' RACE reads through MiXCR, one entry per CDR3 protein. The top ten hold approximately 10% of the sample, which has under 2 million distinct CDR3 sequences, 30% to 35% seen once. The sample consisted of blood. The TCR was taken from a woman in her twenties or thirties in good health.

This chain's CDR3 is CASSLRRESGTGELFF. The CDR3 nucleotides read TGTGCCAGCAGTTTAAGACGGGAGTCGGGCACCGGGGAGCTGTTTTTT. The genes are TRBV28 and TRBJ2-2; perhaps TRBD2 as D (6 bases). The V gene lost 2 bases and the J gene lost 4 bases, with 14 bases spanning the gap. The germline CDR1 and CDR2 sequences are MDHEN and SYDVKM. The CDR3 sequence is 16 residues long.